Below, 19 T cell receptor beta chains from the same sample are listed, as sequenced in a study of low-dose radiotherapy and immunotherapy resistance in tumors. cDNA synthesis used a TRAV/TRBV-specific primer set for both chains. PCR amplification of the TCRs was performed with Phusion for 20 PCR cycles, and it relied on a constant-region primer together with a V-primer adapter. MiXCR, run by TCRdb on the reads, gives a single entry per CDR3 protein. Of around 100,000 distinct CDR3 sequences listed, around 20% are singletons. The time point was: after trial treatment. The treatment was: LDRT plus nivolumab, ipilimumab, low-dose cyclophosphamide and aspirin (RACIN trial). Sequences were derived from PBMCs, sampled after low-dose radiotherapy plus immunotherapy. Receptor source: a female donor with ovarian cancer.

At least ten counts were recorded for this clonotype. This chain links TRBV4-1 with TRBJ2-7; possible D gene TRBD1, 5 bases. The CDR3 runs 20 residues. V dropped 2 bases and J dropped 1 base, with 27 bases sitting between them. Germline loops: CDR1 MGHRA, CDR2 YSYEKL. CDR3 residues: CASSQLGMSRALGQSYEQYF. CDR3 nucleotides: TGCGCCAGCAGCCAACTGGGGATGTCCAGGGCCTTGGGGCAATCCTACGAGCAGTACTTC.

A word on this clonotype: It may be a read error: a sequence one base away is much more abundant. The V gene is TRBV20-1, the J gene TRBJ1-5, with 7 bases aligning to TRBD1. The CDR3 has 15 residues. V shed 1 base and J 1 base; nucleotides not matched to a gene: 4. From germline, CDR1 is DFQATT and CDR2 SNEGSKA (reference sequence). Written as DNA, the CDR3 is TGCAGTGCTAGAGCCACAGGGGTAAGCAATCAGCCCCAGCATTTT. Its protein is CSARATGVSNQPQHF.

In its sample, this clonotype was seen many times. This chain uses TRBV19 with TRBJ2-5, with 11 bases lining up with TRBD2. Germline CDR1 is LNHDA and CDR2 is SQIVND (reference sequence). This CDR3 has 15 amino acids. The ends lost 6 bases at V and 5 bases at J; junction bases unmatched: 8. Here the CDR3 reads CASSISGRAEETQYF. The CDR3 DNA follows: TGTGCCAGTAGCATTAGCGGGAGGGCGGAGGAGACCCAGTACTTC.

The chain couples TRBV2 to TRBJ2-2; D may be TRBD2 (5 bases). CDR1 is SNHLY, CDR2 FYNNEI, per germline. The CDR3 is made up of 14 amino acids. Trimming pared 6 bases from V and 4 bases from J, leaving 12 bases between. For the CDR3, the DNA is TGTGCCAGCAGCGTGTTAGGGAGCACCGGGGAGCTGTTTTTT. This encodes CASSVLGSTGELFF.

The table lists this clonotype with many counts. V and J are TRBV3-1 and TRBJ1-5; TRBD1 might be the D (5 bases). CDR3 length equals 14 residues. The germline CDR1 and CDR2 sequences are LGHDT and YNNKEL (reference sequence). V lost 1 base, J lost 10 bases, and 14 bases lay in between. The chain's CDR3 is CASSQVGDAQPQHF. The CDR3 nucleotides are TGTGCCAGCAGCCAAGTAGGGGACGCGCAACCCCAGCATTTT.

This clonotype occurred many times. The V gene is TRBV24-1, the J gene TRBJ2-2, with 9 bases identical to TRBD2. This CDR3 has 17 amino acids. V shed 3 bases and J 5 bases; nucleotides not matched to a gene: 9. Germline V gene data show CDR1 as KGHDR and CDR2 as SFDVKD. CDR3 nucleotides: TGTGCCACCAGTGATCGACCGGGACTAGCAGGAACCGGGGAGCTGTTTTTT. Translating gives CATSDRPGLAGTGELFF.

The CDR3 loop reads CASSRTGGLNNSPLHF. The CDR3 bases are TGTGCCAGCAGCCGCACAGGGGGTCTAAATAATTCACCCCTCCACTTT. The V call is TRBV7-2, the J call TRBJ1-6, with 8 bases that match TRBD1. This CDR3 comprises 16 residues. With 5 bases clipped from V and 5 bases from J, the junction kept 8 bases outside the gene matches. Germline-derived CDR1 and CDR2 are SGHTA and FQGNSA.

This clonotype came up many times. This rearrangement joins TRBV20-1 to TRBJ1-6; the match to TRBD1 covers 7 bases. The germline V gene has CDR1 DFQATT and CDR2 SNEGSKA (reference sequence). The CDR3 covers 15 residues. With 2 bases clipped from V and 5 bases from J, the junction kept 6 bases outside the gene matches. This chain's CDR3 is CSARPQGTDNSPLHF. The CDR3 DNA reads TGCAGTGCTAGACCCCAAGGGACAGATAATTCACCCCTCCACTTT.

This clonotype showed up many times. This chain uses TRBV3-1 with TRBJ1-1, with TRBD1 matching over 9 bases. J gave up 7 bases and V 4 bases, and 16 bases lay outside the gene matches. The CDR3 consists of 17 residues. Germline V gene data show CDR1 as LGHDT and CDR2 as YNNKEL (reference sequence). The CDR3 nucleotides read TGTGCCAGCAGCCCACCGACAGGGGGAAGCAAAAACGATGAAGCTTTCTTT. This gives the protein CASSPPTGGSKNDEAFF.

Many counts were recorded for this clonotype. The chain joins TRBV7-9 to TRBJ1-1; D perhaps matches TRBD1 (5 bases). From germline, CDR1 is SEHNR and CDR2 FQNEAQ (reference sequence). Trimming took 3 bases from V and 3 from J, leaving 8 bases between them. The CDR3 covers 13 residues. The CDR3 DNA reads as TGTGCCAGCAGCTTCGGGACGCACACTGAAGCTTTCTTT. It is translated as CASSFGTHTEAFF.

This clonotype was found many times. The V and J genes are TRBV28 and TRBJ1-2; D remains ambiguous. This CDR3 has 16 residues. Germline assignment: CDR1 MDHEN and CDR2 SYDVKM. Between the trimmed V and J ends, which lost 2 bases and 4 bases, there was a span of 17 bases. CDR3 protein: CASSLTRLPDFYGYTF. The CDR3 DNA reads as TGTGCCAGCAGTTTAACTCGTCTCCCGGATTTCTATGGCTACACCTTC.

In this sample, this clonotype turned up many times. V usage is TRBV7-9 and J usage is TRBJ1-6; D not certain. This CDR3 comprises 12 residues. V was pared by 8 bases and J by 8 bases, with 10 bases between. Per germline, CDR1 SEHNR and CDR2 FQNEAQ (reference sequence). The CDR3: CASHLGDSPLHF. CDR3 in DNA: TGTGCCAGCCACTTGGGCGATTCACCCCTCCACTTT.

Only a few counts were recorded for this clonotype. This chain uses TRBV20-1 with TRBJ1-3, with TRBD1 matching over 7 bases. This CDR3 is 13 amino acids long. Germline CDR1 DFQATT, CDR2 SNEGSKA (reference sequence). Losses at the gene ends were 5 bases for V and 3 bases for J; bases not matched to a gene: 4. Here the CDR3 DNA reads TGCAGTGCTCATGACAGGGTTGGAAACACCATATATTTT. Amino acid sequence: CSAHDRVGNTIYF.

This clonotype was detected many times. This chain's CDR3 is CASSVGNEQYF. In DNA, the CDR3 is TGTGCCAGCAGCGTTGGAAACGAGCAGTACTTC. The rearrangement links TRBV9 to TRBJ2-7; D gene ambiguous. Between the trimmed V and J ends, which lost 2 bases and 5 bases, there was a span of 5 bases. This CDR3 spans 11 amino acids. Germline loops: CDR1 SGDLS, CDR2 YYNGEE.

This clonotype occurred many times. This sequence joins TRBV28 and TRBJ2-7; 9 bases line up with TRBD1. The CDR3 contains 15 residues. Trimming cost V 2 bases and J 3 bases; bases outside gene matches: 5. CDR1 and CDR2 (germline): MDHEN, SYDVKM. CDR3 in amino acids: CASSLRLGQGYEQYF. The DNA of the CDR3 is TGTGCCAGCAGTTTAAGGTTGGGACAGGGCTACGAGCAGTACTTC.

This CDR3 is CASSYWQMGEQYF. In DNA, the CDR3 is TGTGCCAGCAGTTATTGGCAAATGGGGGAGCAGTACTTC. The chain employs TRBV6-6 and TRBJ2-7; D gene unclear. The length of the CDR3 is 13 residues. CDR1 MNHNY and CDR2 SVGAGI come from the germline V gene (reference sequence). The germline V and J ends were trimmed by 3 bases and 7 bases, with 13 bases remaining between them.

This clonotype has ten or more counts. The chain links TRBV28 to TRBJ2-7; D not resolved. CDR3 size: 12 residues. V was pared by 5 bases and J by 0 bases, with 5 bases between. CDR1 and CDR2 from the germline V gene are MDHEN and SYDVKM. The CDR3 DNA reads TGTGCCAGCAGTGCAACCTCCTACGAGCAGTACTTC. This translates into CASSATSYEQYF.

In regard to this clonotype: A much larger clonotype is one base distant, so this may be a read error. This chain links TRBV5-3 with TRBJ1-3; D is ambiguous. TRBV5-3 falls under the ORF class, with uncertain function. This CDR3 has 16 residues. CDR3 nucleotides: TGTGCCAGCAGCTTAGCGAGCAGGATCTCTGGAAACACCATACATTTT. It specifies CASSLASRISGNTIHF.

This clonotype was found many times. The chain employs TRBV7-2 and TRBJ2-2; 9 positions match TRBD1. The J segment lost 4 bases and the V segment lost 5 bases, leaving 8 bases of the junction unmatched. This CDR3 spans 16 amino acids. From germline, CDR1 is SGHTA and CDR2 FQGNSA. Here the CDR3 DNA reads TGTGCCAGCAGCCGTAGACAGGGGGGAGGCACCGGGGAGCTGTTTTTT. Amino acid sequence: CASSRRQGGGTGELFF.